This T cell receptor beta chain comes out of a study of T cells after yellow fever vaccination. As for the study in general: Fractions of limited cellularity were prepared by means of SMART-Seq v4 Ultra Low Input.

V shed 5 bases and J 6 bases; nucleotides not matched to a gene: 6. Germline values: CDR1 MNHEY, CDR2 SVGEGT. This CDR3 region has 14 residues. Findings of the study overall: Post-booster samples contained most primary-vaccination clones (approximately 95% CD4, about 85% CD8). Shared CD4/CD8 clonotypes were a small share, likely from convergent recombination.

Worth noting for this clonotype: The antigen is unknown.

TCR cDNA, made by 5'RACE template switching, carried an added universal primer site and UMIs. TCRdb processed the 5' RACE reads anew with MiXCR; each CDR3 protein has one entry. Of 310,000 or so distinct CDR3 sequences in the sample, approximately 3.8% were seen once. The chain couples TRBV6-2 or TRBV6-3 to TRBJ1-5; 8 nucleotides agree with TRBD1. The material was PBMCs, obtained on the day of the yellow fever booster vaccination. The receptor's source is a man between 18 and 29 years old who received the YFV17D yellow fever vaccine. Here the CDR3 reads CASSGQGVSQPQHF. For the CDR3, the DNA is TGTGCCAGCAGTGGACAGGGTGTAAGTCAGCCCCAGCATTTT.